This TCR beta chain was identified in a study of T-cell reconstitution after alpha-beta-depleted transplantation in children. The V end was cut by 3 bases, the J end by 3 bases, with 12 bases between. The CDR3 has 14 residues. Unique molecular identifiers were built into the TCRbeta library. Each CDR3 protein gets one entry after TCRdb re-called the PCR reads with MiXCR. The sample yields 900,000 or so distinct CDR3 sequences, roughly 15% seen once. This clonotype came up a few times. Its antigen is undetermined. Study-wide findings and caveats: After transplant, at about two months, alpha-beta T cells were reportedly derived from several hundred expanded graft clones.

The TCR was taken from a male patient younger than 18 who had a stem cell transplant for acute lymphoblastic leukemia, so the T cells may come from the graft donor. The chain recombines TRBV12-3 or TRBV12-4 with TRBJ2-7; weak D call: TRBD2 (6 bases). This material consisted of PBMCs, mostly from graft donor cells, taken 360 days after TCRalphabeta/CD19-depleted stem cell transplant. The CDR3 region is CASSFGMGGYEQYF. CDR3 in DNA: TGTGCCAGCAGTTTTGGGATGGGGGGCTACGAGCAGTACTTC.